One sample yielded the 8 T cell receptor beta chains listed below, sequenced in a study of OX40 agonist ivuxolimab in advanced cancers. The assay was immunoSEQ multiplex PCR, and TCRdb's table has in-frame clones only and misses some. Of roughly 20,000 clones listed, more than 65% are singletons. The specimen comprised CD4+ or CD8+ T cells sorted from blood, sampled in a trial of the OX40 agonist ivuxolimab. Every receptor here comes from an adult with an advanced solid tumor such as melanoma, head and neck, liver or kidney cancer.

This chain uses TRBV19 with TRBJ1-2; D call uncertain. Germline loops: CDR1 LNHDA, CDR2 SQIVND (reference sequence). The V end lost 3 bases, the J end lost 8 bases, and 16 bases lay between the germline ends. The CDR3 runs to 14 residues. CDR3 residues: CASSMAGTPGGYTF. CDR3 nucleotides: TGTGCCAGTAGTATGGCAGGTACTCCAGGAGGCTACACCTTC.

The V call is TRBV4-3, the J call TRBJ1-1; 7 bases agree with TRBD1. V trimming: 3 bases; J trimming: 3 bases; junction bases outside the gene matches: 4. This CDR3 spans 14 amino acids. Germline V gene lookup returns CDR1 LGHNA and CDR2 YSLEER. The CDR3 loop reads CASSQRQGYTEAFF. The CDR3 DNA is TGCGCCAGCAGCCAGCGACAGGGCTACACTGAAGCTTTCTTT.

The rearrangement links TRBV7-9 to TRBJ2-3, with TRBD1 identical over 7 bases. Losses at the gene ends were 5 bases for V and 2 bases for J; bases not matched to a gene: 7. CDR3 size: 15 residues. Germline CDR1 SEHNR, CDR2 FQNEAQ (reference sequence). The CDR3 DNA reads TGTGCCAGCAGCCAGATGGACAGGCTCACAGATACGCAGTATTTT. Its translation is CASSQMDRLTDTQYF.

This clone was detected once. V usage is TRBV6-5 and J usage is TRBJ1-1; D is uncertain. The CDR3 is 14 amino acids. V lost 6 bases and J 1 base, leaving 12 bases between the germline ends. Germline assignment: CDR1 MNHEY and CDR2 SVGAGI. The CDR3 DNA sequence: TGTGCCAGCAGCCGTTCGGTCGAGAACACTGAAGCTTTCTTT. Its protein product is CASSRSVENTEAFF.

This clone appeared once. The V call is TRBV7-9, the J call TRBJ1-1; weak D call: TRBD1 (5 bases). The CDR3 totals 16 residues. Germline assignment: CDR1 SEHNR and CDR2 FQNEAQ (reference sequence). V dropped 5 bases and J dropped 1 base, with 17 bases sitting between them. CDR3 nucleotide sequence: TGTGCCAGCAGCCCCCCTGGGGCCAGGAGGAACACTGAAGCTTTCTTT. It is translated as CASSPPGARRNTEAFF.

V gene TRBV5-3 combines with J gene TRBJ1-1; 10 bases are shared with TRBD1. TRBV5-3 belongs to the ORF category, with a function that is uncertain. The CDR3 runs to 15 residues. The ends lost 10 bases at V and 1 base at J; junction bases unmatched: 10. The CDR3 DNA follows: TGTGCCGGGGGCCCCGGGACAGGGGCGAACACTGAAGCTTTCTTT. Protein sequence: CAGGPGTGANTEAFF.

This clone appeared a single time. This chain uses TRBV4-1 with TRBJ2-1; 12 bases are a match to TRBD2. CDR1 MGHRA and CDR2 YSYEKL come from the germline V gene. With V trimmed by 4 bases and J by 4 bases, 8 bases remained unmatched. The CDR3 has 17 amino acids. For the CDR3, the DNA is TGCGCCAGCAGCCTTCCGCGGACTAGCGGGGTTTACAATGAGCAGTTCTTC. Protein sequence: CASSLPRTSGVYNEQFF.

J is TRBJ2-1 and V is TRBV9; TRBD1 matches at 8 bases. The CDR3 totals 15 residues. The germline V gene has CDR1 SGDLS and CDR2 YYNGEE. Trimming removed 2 bases from V and 7 bases from J; junction bases left unmatched: 8. DNA of the CDR3: TGTGCCAGCAGCGTCCGGGACAGGAACTTGAATGAGCAGTTCTTC. Protein: CASSVRDRNLNEQFF.